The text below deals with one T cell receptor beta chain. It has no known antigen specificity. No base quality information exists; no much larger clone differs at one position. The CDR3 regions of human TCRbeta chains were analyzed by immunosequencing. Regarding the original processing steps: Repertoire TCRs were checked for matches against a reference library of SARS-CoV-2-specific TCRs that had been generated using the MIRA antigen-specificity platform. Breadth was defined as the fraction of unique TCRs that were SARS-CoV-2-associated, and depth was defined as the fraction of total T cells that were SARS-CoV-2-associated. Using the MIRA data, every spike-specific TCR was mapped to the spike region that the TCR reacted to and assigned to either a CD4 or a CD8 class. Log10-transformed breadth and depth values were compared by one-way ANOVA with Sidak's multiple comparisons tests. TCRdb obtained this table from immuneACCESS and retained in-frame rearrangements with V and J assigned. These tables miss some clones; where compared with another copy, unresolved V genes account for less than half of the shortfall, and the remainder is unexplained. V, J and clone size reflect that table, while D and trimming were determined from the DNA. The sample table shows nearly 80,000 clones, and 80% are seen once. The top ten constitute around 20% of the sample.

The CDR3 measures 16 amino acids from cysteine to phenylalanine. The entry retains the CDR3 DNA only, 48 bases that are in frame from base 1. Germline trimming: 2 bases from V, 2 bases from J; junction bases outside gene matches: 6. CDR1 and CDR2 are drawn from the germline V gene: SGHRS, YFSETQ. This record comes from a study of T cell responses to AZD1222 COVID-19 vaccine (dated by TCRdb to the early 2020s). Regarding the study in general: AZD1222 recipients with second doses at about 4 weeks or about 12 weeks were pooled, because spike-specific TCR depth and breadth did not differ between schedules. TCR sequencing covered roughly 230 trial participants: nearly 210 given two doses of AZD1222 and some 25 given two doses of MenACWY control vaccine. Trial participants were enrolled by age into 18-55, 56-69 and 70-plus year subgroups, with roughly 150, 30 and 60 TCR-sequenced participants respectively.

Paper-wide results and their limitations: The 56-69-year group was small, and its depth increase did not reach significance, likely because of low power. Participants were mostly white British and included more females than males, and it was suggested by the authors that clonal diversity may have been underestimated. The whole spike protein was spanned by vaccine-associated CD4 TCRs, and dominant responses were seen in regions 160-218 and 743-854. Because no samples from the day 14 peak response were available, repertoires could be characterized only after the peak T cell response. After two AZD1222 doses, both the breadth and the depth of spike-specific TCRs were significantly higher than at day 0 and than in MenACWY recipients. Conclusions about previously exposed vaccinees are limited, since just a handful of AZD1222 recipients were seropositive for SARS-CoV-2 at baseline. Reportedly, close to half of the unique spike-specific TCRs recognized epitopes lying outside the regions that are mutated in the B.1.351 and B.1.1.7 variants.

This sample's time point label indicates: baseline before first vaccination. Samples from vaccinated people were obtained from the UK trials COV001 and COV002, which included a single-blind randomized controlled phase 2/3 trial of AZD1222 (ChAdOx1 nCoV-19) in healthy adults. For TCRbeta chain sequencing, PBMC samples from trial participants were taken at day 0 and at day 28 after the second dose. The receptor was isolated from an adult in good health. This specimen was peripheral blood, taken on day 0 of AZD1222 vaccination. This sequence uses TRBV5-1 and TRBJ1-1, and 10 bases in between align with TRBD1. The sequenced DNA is TGCGCCAGCAGCTTAGTGTGGGACAGGGGAAACACTGAAGCTTTCTTT. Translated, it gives CASSLVWDRGNTEAFF. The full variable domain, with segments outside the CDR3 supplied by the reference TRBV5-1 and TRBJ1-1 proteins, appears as KAGVTQTPRYLIKTRGQQVTLSCSPISGHRSVSWYQQTPGQGLQFLFEYFSETQRNKGNFPGRFSGRQFSNSRSEMNVSTLELGDSALYLCASSLVWDRGNTEAFFGQGTRLTVV.